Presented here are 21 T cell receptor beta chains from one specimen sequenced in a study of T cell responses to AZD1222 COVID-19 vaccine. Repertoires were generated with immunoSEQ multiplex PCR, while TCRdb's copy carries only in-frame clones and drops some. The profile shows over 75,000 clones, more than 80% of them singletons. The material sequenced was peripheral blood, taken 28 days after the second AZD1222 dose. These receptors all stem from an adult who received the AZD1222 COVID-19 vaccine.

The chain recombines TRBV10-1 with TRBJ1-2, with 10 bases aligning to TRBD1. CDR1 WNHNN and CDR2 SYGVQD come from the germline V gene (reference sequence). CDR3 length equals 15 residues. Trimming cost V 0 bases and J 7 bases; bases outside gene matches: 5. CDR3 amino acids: CASSESGGQGCGYTF. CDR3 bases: TGCGCCAGCAGTGAGTCGGGGGGACAGGGGTGTGGCTACACCTTC.

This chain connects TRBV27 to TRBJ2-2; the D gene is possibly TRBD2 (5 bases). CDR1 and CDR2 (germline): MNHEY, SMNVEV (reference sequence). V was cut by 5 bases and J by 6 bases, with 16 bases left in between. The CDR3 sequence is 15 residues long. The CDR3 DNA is TGTGCCAGCAGTACTGACTATCCAACGGCCGGGGAGCTGTTTTTT. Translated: CASSTDYPTAGELFF.

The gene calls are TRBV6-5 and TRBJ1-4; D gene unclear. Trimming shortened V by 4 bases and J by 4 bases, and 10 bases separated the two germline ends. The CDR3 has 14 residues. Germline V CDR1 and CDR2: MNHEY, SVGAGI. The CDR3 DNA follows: TGTGCCAGCAGTTTGGACGGGTATAATGAAAAACTGTTTTTT. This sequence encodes CASSLDGYNEKLFF.

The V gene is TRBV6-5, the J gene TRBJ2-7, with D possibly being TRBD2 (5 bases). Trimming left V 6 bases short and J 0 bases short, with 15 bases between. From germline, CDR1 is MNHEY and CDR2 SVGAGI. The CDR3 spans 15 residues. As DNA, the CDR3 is TGTGCCAGCAGCCTTCTGGCGGGCCGCTCCTACGAGCAGTACTTC. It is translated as CASSLLAGRSYEQYF.

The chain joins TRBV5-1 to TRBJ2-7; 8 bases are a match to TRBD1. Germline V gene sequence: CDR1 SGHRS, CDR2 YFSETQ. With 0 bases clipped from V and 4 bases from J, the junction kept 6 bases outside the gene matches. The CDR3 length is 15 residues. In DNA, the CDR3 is TGCGCCAGCAGCTTGGGACAGGGGAGAAGGTACGAGCAGTACTTC. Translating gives CASSLGQGRRYEQYF.

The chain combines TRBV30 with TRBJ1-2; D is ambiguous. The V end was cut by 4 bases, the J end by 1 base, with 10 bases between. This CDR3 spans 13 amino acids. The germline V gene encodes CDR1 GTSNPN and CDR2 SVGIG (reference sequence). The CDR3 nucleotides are TGTGCCTGGACCTACGGCCGTAACTATGGCTACACCTTC. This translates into CAWTYGRNYGYTF.

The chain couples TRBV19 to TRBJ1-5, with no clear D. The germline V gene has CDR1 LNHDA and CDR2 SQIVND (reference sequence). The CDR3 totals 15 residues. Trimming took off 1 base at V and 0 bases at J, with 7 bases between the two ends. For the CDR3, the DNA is TGTGCCAGTAGTATAGCGGCAAATAGCAATCAGCCCCAGCATTTT. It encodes CASSIAANSNQPQHF. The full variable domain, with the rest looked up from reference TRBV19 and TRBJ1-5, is DGGITQSPKYLFRKEGQNVTLSCEQNLNHDAMYWYRQDPGQGLRLIYYSQIVNDFQKGDIAEGYSVSREKKESFPLTVTSAQKNPTAFYLCASSIAANSNQPQHFGDGTRLSIL.

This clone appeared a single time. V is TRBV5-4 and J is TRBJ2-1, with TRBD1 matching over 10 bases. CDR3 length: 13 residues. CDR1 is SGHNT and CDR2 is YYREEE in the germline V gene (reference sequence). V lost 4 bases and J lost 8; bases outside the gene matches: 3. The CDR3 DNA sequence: TGTGCCAGCAGCCGACAGGGGGCTGATGAGCAGTTCTTC. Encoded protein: CASSRQGADEQFF.

The DNA for the CDR3 is TGTGCCAGCAGCCCTCATAGCGGGGGGGCGGGAGATACGCAGTATTTT. As protein: CASSPHSGGAGDTQYF. The V gene is TRBV5-4, the J gene TRBJ2-3, with 11 positions matching TRBD2. V dropped 4 bases and J dropped 5; count of bases not matched to a gene: 9. CDR1 is SGHNT and CDR2 is YYREEE in the germline V gene (reference sequence). The CDR3 runs 16 residues.

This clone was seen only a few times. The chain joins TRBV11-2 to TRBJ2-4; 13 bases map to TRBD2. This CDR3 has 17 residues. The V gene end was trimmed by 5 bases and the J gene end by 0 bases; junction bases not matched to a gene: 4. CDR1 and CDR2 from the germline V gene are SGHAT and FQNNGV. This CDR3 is CASSGTSGTLAKNIQYF. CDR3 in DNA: TGTGCCAGCAGCGGGACTAGCGGGACCCTAGCCAAAAACATTCAGTACTTC. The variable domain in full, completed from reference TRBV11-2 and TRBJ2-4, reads EAGVAQSPRYKIIEKRQSVAFWCNPISGHATLYWYQQILGQGPKLLIQFQNNGVVDDSQLPKDRFSAERLKGVDSTLKIQPAKLEDSAVYLCASSGTSGTLAKNIQYFGAGTRLSVL.

DNA of the CDR3: TGTGCCAGCAGCTTAGGCTTGGGGGCGACTGGCTACACCTTC. The encoded protein is CASSLGLGATGYTF. The chain employs TRBV7-9 and TRBJ1-2; D possibly corresponds to TRBD1 (6 bases). V was cut by 1 base and J by 7 bases, with 13 bases left in between. CDR3 size: 14 residues. Germline-derived CDR1 and CDR2 are SEHNR and FQNEAQ (reference sequence).

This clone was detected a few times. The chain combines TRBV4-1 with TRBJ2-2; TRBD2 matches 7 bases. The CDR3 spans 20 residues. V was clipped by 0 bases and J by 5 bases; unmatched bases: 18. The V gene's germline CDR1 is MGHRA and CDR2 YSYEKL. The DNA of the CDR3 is TGCGCCAGCAGCCAAGAAGGACTGGGAGGGAGGCGATTCTCGACCGGGGAGCTGTTTTTT. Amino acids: CASSQEGLGGRRFSTGELFF.

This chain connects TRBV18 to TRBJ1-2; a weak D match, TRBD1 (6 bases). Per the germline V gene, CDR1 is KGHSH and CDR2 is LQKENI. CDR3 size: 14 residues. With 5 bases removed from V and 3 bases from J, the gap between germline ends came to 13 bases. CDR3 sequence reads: CASSADRSDYGYTF. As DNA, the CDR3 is TGTGCCAGCTCAGCTGACAGGTCCGACTATGGCTACACCTTC.

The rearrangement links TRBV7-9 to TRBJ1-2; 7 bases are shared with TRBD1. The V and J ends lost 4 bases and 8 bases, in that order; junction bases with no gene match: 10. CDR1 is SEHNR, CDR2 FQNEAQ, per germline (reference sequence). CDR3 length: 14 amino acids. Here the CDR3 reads CASSSPRDRDGYTF. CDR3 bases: TGTGCCAGCAGCTCGCCGCGTGACAGGGACGGCTACACCTTC. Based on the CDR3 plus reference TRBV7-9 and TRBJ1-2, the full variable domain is DTGVSQNPRHKITKRGQNVTFRCDPISEHNRLYWYRQTLGQGPEFLTYFQNEAQLEKSRLLSDRFSAERPKGSFSTLEIQRTEQGDSAMYLCASSSPRDRDGYTFGSGTRLTVV.

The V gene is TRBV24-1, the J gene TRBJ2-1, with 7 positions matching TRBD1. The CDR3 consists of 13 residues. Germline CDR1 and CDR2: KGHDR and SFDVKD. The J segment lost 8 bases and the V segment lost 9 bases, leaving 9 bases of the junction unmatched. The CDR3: CATQSRQGDEQFF. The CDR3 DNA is TGTGCCACCCAATCGCGACAGGGCGATGAGCAGTTCTTC.

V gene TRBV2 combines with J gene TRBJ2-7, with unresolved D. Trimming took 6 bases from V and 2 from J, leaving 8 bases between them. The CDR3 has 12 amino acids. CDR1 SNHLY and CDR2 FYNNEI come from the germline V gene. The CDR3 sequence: CASRDGPYEQYF. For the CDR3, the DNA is TGTGCCAGCAGGGACGGCCCCTACGAGCAGTACTTC.

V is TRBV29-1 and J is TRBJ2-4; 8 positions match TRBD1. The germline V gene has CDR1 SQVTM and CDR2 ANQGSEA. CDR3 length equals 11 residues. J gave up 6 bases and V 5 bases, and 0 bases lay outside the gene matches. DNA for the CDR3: TGCAGCGTTACAGGGGGAAACATTCAGTACTTC. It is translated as CSVTGGNIQYF. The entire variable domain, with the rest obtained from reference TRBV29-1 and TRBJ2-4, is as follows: SAVISQKPSRDICQRGTSLTIQCQVDSQVTMMFWYRQQPGQSLTLIATANQGSEATYESGFVIDKFPISRPNLTFSTLTVSNMSPEDSSIYLCSVTGGNIQYFGAGTRLSVL.

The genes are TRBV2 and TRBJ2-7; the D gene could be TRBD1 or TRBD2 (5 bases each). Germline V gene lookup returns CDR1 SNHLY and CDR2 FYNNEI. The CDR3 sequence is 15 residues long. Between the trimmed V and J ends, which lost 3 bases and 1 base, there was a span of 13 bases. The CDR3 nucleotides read TGTGCCAGCAGTGAGTACGGGGCCAATTCCTACGAGCAGTACTTC. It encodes CASSEYGANSYEQYF.

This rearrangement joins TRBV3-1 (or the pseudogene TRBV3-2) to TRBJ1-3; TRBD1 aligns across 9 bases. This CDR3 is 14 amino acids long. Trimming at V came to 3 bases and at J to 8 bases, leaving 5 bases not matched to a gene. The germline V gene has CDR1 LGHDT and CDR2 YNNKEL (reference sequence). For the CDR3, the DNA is TGTGCCAGCAGCCACCTGACAGGGGGTCACACCATATATTTT. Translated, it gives CASSHLTGGHTIYF.

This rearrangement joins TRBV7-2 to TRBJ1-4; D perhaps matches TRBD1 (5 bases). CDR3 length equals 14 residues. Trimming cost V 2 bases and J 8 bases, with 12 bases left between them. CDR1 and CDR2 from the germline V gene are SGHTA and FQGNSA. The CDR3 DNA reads TGTGCCAGCAGCTTAACAAGGGGCAGCGAAAAACTGTTTTTT. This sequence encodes CASSLTRGSEKLFF.

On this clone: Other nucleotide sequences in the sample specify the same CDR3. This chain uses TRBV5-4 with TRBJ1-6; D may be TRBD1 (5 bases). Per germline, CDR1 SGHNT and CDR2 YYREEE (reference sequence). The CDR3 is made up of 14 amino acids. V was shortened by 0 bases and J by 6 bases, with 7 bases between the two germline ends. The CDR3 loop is CASSLEQGNSPLHF. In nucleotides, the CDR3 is TGTGCCAGCAGCTTGGAGCAGGGTAATTCACCCCTCCACTTT.